A selection of T cell receptor beta chains follows, all from one sample in a study of neurological immune-mediated disorders. TCRdb fed the 5' RACE reads into MiXCR, producing one record per CDR3 protein. Here the sample spans 25,000 to 35,000 distinct CDR3 sequences, 15% being singletons. Sequencing input: PBMCs. The receptors were gathered from a man aged 70-80 years in good health. CDR3s include the opening cysteine and the closing phenylalanine or tryptophan. D genes are given only for firm matches. Size is omitted from some rows. Given values are once, few, many or a class for expanded clones.

CASSLIAVRGRQYF,TGTGCCAGCAGTTTAATTGCCGTACGCGGTAGGCAGTATTTT,TRBJ2-3,.,many,TRBV28
CASSVRPPGQGFTDTQYF,TGTGCCAGCAGCGTAAGGCCTCCGGGACAGGGGTTCACAGATACGCAGTATTTT,TRBJ2-3,TRBD1,many,TRBV9
CSARDTKTPNYGYTF,TGCAGTGCTAGAGATACCAAGACACCGAACTATGGCTACACCTTC,TRBJ1-2,.,many,TRBV20-1
CASSVDPSGDNEQFF,TGTGCCAGCAGCGTAGACCCTAGCGGCGACAATGAGCAGTTCTTC,TRBJ2-1,TRBD2,many,TRBV9
CSARDQFSTDTQYF,TGCAGTGCTAGAGATCAGTTTTCCACAGATACGCAGTATTTT,TRBJ2-3,.,many,TRBV20-1
CASSPRTSGNEKLFF,TGTGCCAGCAGCCCTCGGACAAGCGGTAATGAAAAACTGTTTTTT,TRBJ1-4,.,many,TRBV7-6
CASSFLTQTPFSGANVLTF,TGCGCCAGCAGCTTTCTGACGCAAACCCCCTTCTCTGGGGCCAACGTCCTGACTTTC,TRBJ2-6,.,many,TRBV5-1
CASSQRTGREQYF,TGCGCCAGCAGCCAACGGACGGGGAGGGAGCAGTACTTC,TRBJ2-7,.,hyperexpanded,TRBV4-3
CSVLKEYANYGYTF,TGCAGTGTTTTGAAGGAGTACGCCAACTATGGCTACACCTTC,TRBJ1-2,.,.,TRBV20-1
CASSFPAPNYEQYF,TGTGCCAGCAGTTTTCCCGCACCTAACTACGAGCAGTACTTC,TRBJ2-7,.,many,TRBV12-3/TRBV12-4
CASHSPPGVAGGSSSYNEQFF,TGCGCCAGCCACAGTCCTCCCGGGGTAGCGGGAGGGTCGAGCTCCTACAATGAGCAGTTCTTC,TRBJ2-1,TRBD2,.,TRBV5-1
CSAPLRGGYTF,TGCAGTGCTCCGCTCAGGGGTGGCTACACCTTC,TRBJ1-2,.,many,TRBV20-1
CASSPPRGREGNQPQHF,TGTGCCAGCTCACCACCAAGGGGGCGAGAGGGCAATCAGCCCCAGCATTTT,TRBJ1-5,TRBD1,.,TRBV18
CASSYTSGGWDTQYF,TGTGCCAGCAGCTACACTAGCGGGGGCTGGGATACGCAGTATTTT,TRBJ2-3,TRBD2,many,TRBV7-2
CARGKTGGKTDTQYF,TGTGCCAGAGGAAAAACAGGGGGTAAAACAGATACGCAGTATTTT,TRBJ2-3,TRBD1,many,TRBV2
CASSLLRQLSYNEQFF,TGTGCCAGCAGCTTGCTTAGACAGCTTTCCTACAATGAGCAGTTCTTC,TRBJ2-1,.,many,TRBV5-6
CASSVGGGVVETQYF,TGTGCCAGCAGCGTAGGAGGGGGAGTGGTGGAGACCCAGTACTTC,TRBJ2-5,.,many,TRBV9
CASSLSSTGGTEAFF,TGTGCCAGCAGCCTTTCCTCGACAGGAGGAACTGAAGCTTTCTTT,TRBJ1-1,.,few,TRBV3-1
CAISALDSLLAKNIQYF,TGTGCCATCAGTGCCTTAGATAGCCTATTAGCCAAAAACATTCAGTACTTC,TRBJ2-4,.,many,TRBV10-3
CASSLLGQREGNEQYF,TGTGCCAGCAGCTTATTGGGGCAGCGGGAGGGTAACGAGCAGTACTTC,TRBJ2-7,TRBD2,many,TRBV7-2
CASSQVPGTEAFF,TGTGCCAGTAGCCAGGTTCCGGGGACTGAAGCTTTCTTT,TRBJ1-1,.,many,TRBV19
CASSQRGGRDNSPLHF,TGTGCCAGCAGCCAGAGGGGGGGCCGGGATAATTCACCCCTCCACTTT,TRBJ1-6,.,many,TRBV14
CSVDPRAGGYNEQFF,TGCAGCGTTGACCCCCGGGCCGGCGGCTACAATGAGCAGTTCTTC,TRBJ2-1,.,many,TRBV29-1
CSGTGGGTDTQYF,TGCAGCGGGACAGGGGGGGGGACAGATACGCAGTATTTT,TRBJ2-3,TRBD1,many,TRBV29-1
CANSAPGTPGEQYF,TGCGCCAACAGTGCTCCCGGGACCCCCGGTGAGCAGTACTTC,TRBJ2-7,.,.,TRBV10-2
CATSDLKQGTYGYTF,TGTGCCACCAGTGATCTCAAACAGGGTACCTATGGCTACACCTTC,TRBJ1-2,.,many,TRBV24-1
CASSKDRATNEKLFF,TGTGCCAGCAGCAAAGACCGAGCAACTAATGAAAAACTGTTTTTT,TRBJ1-4,.,many,TRBV6-1
CASSLGSGTNTEAFF,TGCGCCAGCAGCTTGGGTTCGGGCACGAACACTGAAGCTTTCTTT,TRBJ1-1,.,many,TRBV5-1
CASSLVGGKATGELFF,TGTGCCAGCAGCTTAGTTGGGGGAAAGGCCACCGGGGAGCTGTTTTTT,TRBJ2-2,.,many,TRBV7-8
CASSANKGTSADEQYF,TGTGCCAGCAGTGCTAATAAGGGGACTAGCGCCGACGAGCAGTACTTC,TRBJ2-7,TRBD2,many,TRBV6-1
CASSLDPPTAPSGANVLTF,TGTGCCAGCAGCTTAGATCCCCCGACGGCTCCCTCTGGGGCCAACGTCCTGACTTTC,TRBJ2-6,.,many,TRBV7-2
CSASTSGGGADTQYF,TGCAGTGCTAGCACTAGCGGGGGGGGAGCAGATACGCAGTATTTT,TRBJ2-3,TRBD2,many,TRBV20-1
CASSEGPTDHEQFF,TGTGCCAGCAGCGAGGGACCCACAGACCATGAGCAGTTCTTC,TRBJ2-1,.,many,TRBV9
CASSQRSDTQYF,TGTGCCAGCAGCCAGAGGTCAGATACGCAGTATTTT,TRBJ2-3,.,many,TRBV9
CASSWGHANTGELFF,TGTGCCAGCAGCTGGGGCCATGCGAACACCGGGGAGCTGTTTTTT,TRBJ2-2,.,many,TRBV6-1
CASSSYWGSTGELFF,TGTGCCAGCAGCTCCTACTGGGGATCCACCGGGGAGCTGTTTTTT,TRBJ2-2,.,many,TRBV3-1
CASSFLAGDQETQYF,TGTGCCAGCAGCTTTCTAGCGGGGGACCAAGAGACCCAGTACTTC,TRBJ2-5,TRBD2,many,TRBV11-3
CASSLRAGGPPETQYF,TGCGCCAGCAGCTTGCGGGCGGGAGGGCCCCCCGAGACCCAGTACTTC,TRBJ2-5,TRBD2,.,TRBV5-1
CASSHPTGGAKWPQHF,TGTGCCAGCAGTCACCCCACAGGGGGCGCGAAGTGGCCCCAGCATTTT,TRBJ1-5,TRBD1,many,TRBV6-6
CASRRGDNSPLHF,TGTGCCAGCAGACGGGGTGATAATTCACCCCTCCACTTT,TRBJ1-6,.,many,TRBV6-1
CASSYSKRQGNHQPQHF,TGTGCCAGCAGTTACTCGAAACGACAGGGGAATCATCAGCCCCAGCATTTT,TRBJ1-5,TRBD1,many,TRBV6-5
CATSDRANYGYTF,TGTGCCACCAGTGACAGGGCCAACTATGGCTACACCTTC,TRBJ1-2,.,many,TRBV24-1
CASSFTGGDNQPQHF,TGCGCCAGCAGCTTTACAGGGGGCGACAATCAGCCCCAGCATTTT,TRBJ1-5,TRBD1,many,TRBV5-1
CASSPTSGGYTVELFF,TGCGCCAGCAGTCCGACTAGCGGGGGTTACACCGTGGAGCTGTTCTTT,TRBJ2-2,TRBD2,.,TRBV5-1
CASSGGLAGAYEQYF,TGCGCCAGCAGCGGAGGACTAGCGGGAGCCTACGAGCAGTACTTC,TRBJ2-7,TRBD2,many,TRBV5-1